Listed below are T cell receptor beta chains from one sample, sequenced in a study of T cell repertoires in cytomegalovirus infection. Antigen specificity for these receptors is unknown. TCRdb processed the reads anew with MiXCR; each CDR3 protein has one entry. The sample carries about 770,000 distinct CDR3 sequences, 29% recorded once. This specimen was cultured CD8+ T cells from PBMCs, taken from culture after CMV antigen stimulation. The receptors stem from a human donor in good health (CMV status not recorded). Some clones in this sample may be carry-over from other donors' samples. CDR3s include the opening cysteine and the closing phenylalanine or tryptophan. The D gene is left open where the match is weak. Only some rows state a clone size, as once, few, many or a class for expanded clones.

V gene	J gene	D gene	clone size	CDR3 protein	CDR3 DNA
TRBV6-2/TRBV6-3	TRBJ2-1	-	few	CASSTSGFYNEQFF	TGTGCCAGCAGTACGAGCGGGTTTTACAATGAGCAGTTCTTC
TRBV5-1	TRBJ2-1	TRBD2	many	CASSLLAGPYNEQFF	TGTGCCAGCAGCCTTCTAGCGGGTCCTTACAATGAGCAGTTCTTC
TRBV9	TRBJ2-1	TRBD1	few	CASTGTGTYNEQFF	TGTGCCAGCACCGGGACAGGAACCTACAATGAGCAGTTCTTC
TRBV7-2	TRBJ1-4	-	many	CASSPGIDSHNEKLFF	TGTGCCAGCAGCCCTGGGATCGATAGTCATAATGAAAAACTGTTTTTT
TRBV10-2	TRBJ1-5	-	-	CASSETYSNQPQHF	TGCGCCAGCAGTGAGACATATAGCAATCAGCCCCAGCATTTT
TRBV7-2	TRBJ1-3	-	many	CASSPRGNTIYF	TGTGCCAGCAGCCCCCGTGGAAACACCATATATTTT
TRBV18	TRBJ2-3	-	-	CASSPRSFGSPDTQYF	TGTGCCAGCTCGCCACGAAGTTTTGGCTCGCCGGATACGCAGTATTTT
TRBV12-3/TRBV12-4	TRBJ2-7	-	-	CASTDTLPYEQYF	TGTGCCTCGACGGACACCTTACCCTACGAGCAGTACTTC
TRBV12-3/TRBV12-4	TRBJ1-6	-	many	CASSLISGDPWNSPLHF	TGTGCCAGCAGTTTAATATCAGGGGACCCTTGGAATTCACCCCTCCACTTT
TRBV19	TRBJ2-1	TRBD1	once	CASSIVGWTGVYNEQFF	TGTGCCAGTAGTATAGTAGGCTGGACAGGGGTCTACAATGAGCAGTTCTTC
TRBV10-3	TRBJ2-7	TRBD2	once	CAIRTGLAGAYEQYF	TGTGCCATCAGGACGGGACTAGCGGGGGCCTACGAGCAGTACTTC
TRBV2	TRBJ1-4	-	-	CASSELAGANEKLFF	TGTGCCAGCAGTGAATTGGCGGGGGCTAATGAAAAACTGTTTTTT
TRBV20-1	TRBJ2-3	TRBD2	-	CSARDFILAGSTDTQYF	TGCAGTGCTAGAGATTTTATACTAGCGGGGAGCACAGATACGCAGTATTTT
TRBV7-6	TRBJ2-2	-	many	CASSLEDGELFF	TGTGCCAGCAGCTTAGAAGACGGGGAGCTGTTTTTT
TRBV7-9	TRBJ2-2	TRBD1	-	CASSPDRVWWELFF	TGTGCCAGCAGCCCGGACAGGGTTTGGTGGGAGCTGTTTTTT
TRBV11-1	TRBJ2-2	TRBD2	few	CASSPWTSGANTGELFF	TGTGCCAGCAGCCCCTGGACTAGCGGGGCTAACACCGGGGAGCTGTTTTTT